The 13 T cell receptor beta chains reported below all come from one sample, sequenced in a study of response to subunit inactivated influenza vaccine. TCRdb reanalysed the RT-PCR reads using MiXCR and keeps one entry per CDR3 protein. This table has under 950,000 distinct CDR3 sequences, 21% appearing once. Sequencing used PBMCs from blood, obtained 4 to 6 days after vaccination. These receptors were obtained from a man aged 45-60 years who received an inactivated influenza vaccine.

The chain carries TRBV12-3 or TRBV12-4 and TRBJ2-5; weak D call: TRBD2 (6 bases). Trimming shortened V by 5 bases and J by 4 bases, and 17 bases separated the two germline ends. This CDR3 region has 15 residues. CDR3 loop: CASSPAWGSGETQYF. In DNA form, the CDR3 reads TGTGCCAGCAGTCCAGCCTGGGGTAGCGGAGAGACCCAGTACTTC.

The chain employs TRBV6-5 and TRBJ2-7; the D is unclear. The CDR3 consists of 15 residues. Germline lookup yields CDR1 MNHEY and CDR2 SVGAGI. V lost 0 bases, J lost 3 bases, and 12 bases lay in between. For the CDR3, the DNA is TGTGCCAGCAGTTACTCGATCGGCACGGACTACGAGCAGTACTTC. As protein: CASSYSIGTDYEQYF.

The chain recombines TRBV15 with TRBJ1-5; D not certain. V gave up 9 bases and J gave up 0 bases, with 9 bases separating them. This CDR3 has 13 amino acids. From germline, CDR1 is LNHNV and CDR2 YYDKDF (reference sequence). The CDR3 is CATQSYSNQPQHF. CDR3 DNA sequence: TGTGCCACTCAGAGTTATAGCAATCAGCCCCAGCATTTT.

This clonotype was detected a few times. The chain joins TRBV29-1 to TRBJ1-5, with TRBD1 matching over 9 bases. This CDR3 has 13 residues. Germline V CDR1 and CDR2: SQVTM, ANQGSEA. DNA for the CDR3: TGCACCGTAAAAACAGGGGGCGAACAGCCCCAGCATTTT. Its translation is CTVKTGGEQPQHF.

This clonotype has more than one count but fewer than ten. The chain joins TRBV27 to TRBJ1-1, with D unclear. This CDR3 spans 14 amino acids. The germline V gene has CDR1 MNHEY and CDR2 SMNVEV (reference sequence). V lost 5 bases, J lost 6 bases, and 16 bases lay in between. The CDR3, as DNA: TGTGCCAGCAGTCAATCCGCCCCGGCGGCTGAAGCTTTCTTT. Its translation: CASSQSAPAAEAFF.

This clonotype was picked up a small number of times. CDR3 coding DNA: TGTGCCAGCAGTGAAGATTTCGGACGTATTAGGGAGCTGTTTTTT. Translated: CASSEDFGRIRELFF. V and J are TRBV6-1 and TRBJ2-2; D is unclear. CDR3 size: 15 residues. V was cut by 1 base and J by 9 bases, with 15 bases left in between. Germline CDR1 reads MNHNS; CDR2 reads SASEGT.

This clonotype was seen a few times. The J gene is TRBJ2-3, the V gene TRBV7-2, with 10 bases identical to TRBD2. The germline gives CDR1 SGHTA, CDR2 FQGNSA. The CDR3 consists of 16 residues. The ends lost 0 bases at V and 10 bases at J; junction bases unmatched: 10. The CDR3 loop is CASSLAGMASGRSQYF. CDR3 DNA sequence: TGTGCCAGCAGCTTAGCTGGTATGGCTAGCGGGAGATCGCAGTATTTT.

This clonotype was found a few times. The J gene is TRBJ1-4, the V gene TRBV20-1; D is unresolved. The germline V gene encodes CDR1 DFQATT and CDR2 SNEGSKA (reference sequence). Trimming pared 0 bases from V and 7 bases from J, leaving 9 bases between. The CDR3 length is 13 residues. CDR3 region: CSARDRTGEKLFF. CDR3 sequence (DNA): TGCAGTGCTAGAGACAGGACGGGTGAAAAACTGTTTTTT.

V gene TRBV2 combines with J gene TRBJ2-7; D is unresolved. V was trimmed by 5 bases and J by 2 bases, leaving 16 bases between them. This CDR3 has 15 amino acids. From germline, CDR1 is SNHLY and CDR2 FYNNEI. Here the CDR3 reads CASSLSNQLPYEQYF. CDR3 coding DNA: TGTGCCAGCAGTCTCAGTAATCAGCTACCCTACGAGCAGTACTTC.

This chain links TRBV29-1 with TRBJ2-5, with 9 bases matching TRBD1. The CDR3 has 14 residues. The V and J ends lost 8 bases and 4 bases, in that order; junction bases with no gene match: 11. The germline V gene encodes CDR1 SQVTM and CDR2 ANQGSEA. This chain's CDR3 is CSSLLTTGGETQYF. As DNA, the CDR3 is TGCAGCTCACTTTTGACGACAGGGGGAGAGACCCAGTACTTC.

V gene TRBV11-2 combines with J gene TRBJ2-1; D is undetermined. V gave up 5 bases and J gave up 9 bases, with 17 bases separating them. The CDR3 covers 14 residues. In germline, CDR1 is SGHAT, CDR2 FQNNGV. CDR3 DNA: TGTGCCAGCAGCACCCCCGTCTTTGGGCGTGAGCAGTTCTTC. It yields the protein CASSTPVFGREQFF.

The V call is TRBV6-1, the J call TRBJ1-5; D ambiguous. V was trimmed by 5 bases and J by 0 bases, leaving 17 bases between them. CDR1 MNHNS and CDR2 SASEGT come from the germline V gene. The CDR3 has 17 amino acids. The CDR3 sequence: CASSRTGQANSNQPQHF. CDR3 nucleotides: TGTGCCAGCAGTCGGACCGGCCAGGCGAATAGCAATCAGCCCCAGCATTTT.

The chain carries TRBV19 and TRBJ2-1; no firm D call. Trimming left V 7 bases short and J 1 base short, with 14 bases between. CDR3 length: 15 residues. CDR1 and CDR2 (germline): LNHDA, SQIVND (reference sequence). The DNA for the CDR3 is TGTGCCAGTACTTCTGGAGAGATTTCCTACAATGAGCAGTTCTTC. This sequence encodes CASTSGEISYNEQFF.